This T cell receptor (beta chain) was sequenced for a study of blood T cell repertoires in COVID-19. At the level of the study: Researchers got acute and convalescent COVID-19 samples from the United States, Italy and Spain.

Enrolled through a virtual design, the participants were between roughly 18 and 100 years of age and came from fewer than 30 US areas. The CDR3 consists of 15 residues. Trimming cost V 0 bases and J 4 bases, with 14 bases left between them. Germline-derived CDR1 and CDR2 are SGHDT and YYEEEE. Measured with immunoSEQ multiplex PCR; TCRdb has only the in-frame clones, and not every one. The data show 300,000 or so clones, about 90% seen once. The specimen sequenced was PBMCs or T cells enriched from blood (not recorded which). This TCR came from a woman in her thirties who had recovered from COVID-19. The chain carries TRBV5-6 and TRBJ2-7; the D gene is possibly TRBD1 (6 bases). Here the CDR3 DNA reads TGTGCCAGCAGCTTGGGTGGGGGCTTCGATTACGAGCAGTACTTC. The encoded protein is CASSLGGGFDYEQYF. Full variable domain (outside the CDR3, taken from reference TRBV5-6 and TRBJ2-7): DAGVTQSPTHLIKTRGQQVTLRCSPKSGHDTVSWYQQALGQGPQFIFQYYEEEERQRGNFPDRFSGHQFPNYSSELNVNALLLGDSALYLCASSLGGGFDYEQYFGPGTRLTVT.